What follows are 6 T cell receptor beta chains derived from one specimen sequenced in a study of blood T cell repertoires in COVID-19 (dated by TCRdb to the early 2020s). Library preparation used the immunoSEQ multiplex PCR assay. TCRdb obtained this table from immuneACCESS and retained in-frame rearrangements with V and J assigned. These tables miss some clones; where compared with another copy, unresolved V genes account for less than half of the shortfall, and the remainder is unexplained. This sample has some 200,000 clones in its table, and about 81% of those were observed once. Nearly 9.5% of the sample rests with the top ten. Sequenced: PBMCs or T cells enriched from blood (not recorded which). All receptors derive from a man aged 35 to 55 who had recovered from COVID-19.

V and J are TRBV6-6 and TRBJ1-3; 7 nucleotides line up with TRBD1. The V gene end was trimmed by 5 bases and the J gene end by 0 bases; junction bases not matched to a gene: 10. In germline, CDR1 is MNHNY, CDR2 SVGAGI (reference sequence). The CDR3 contains 17 residues. CDR3 bases: TGTGCCAGCAGTCCGAGGACAGGCTTTAGCTCTGGAAACACCATATATTTT. Translating gives CASSPRTGFSSGNTIYF.

The chain joins TRBV7-6 to TRBJ1-6, with D possibly TRBD1 on 5 matching bases. CDR3 length: 15 residues. Germline V gene lookup returns CDR1 SGHVS and CDR2 FNYEAQ. Trimming removed 5 bases at V and 7 bases at J, with 15 bases between. CDR3 protein: CASSVRGAVNSPLHF. The CDR3 DNA follows: TGTGCCAGCAGCGTAAGGGGTGCAGTGAATTCACCCCTCCACTTT. Looking up the rest from reference TRBV7-6 and TRBJ1-6 gives the full variable domain: GAGVSQSPRYKVTKRGQDVALRCDPISGHVSLYWYRQALGQGPEFLTYFNYEAQQDKSGLPNDRFSAERPEGSISTLTIQRTEQRDSAMYRCASSVRGAVNSPLHFGNGTRLTVT.

The CDR3 bases are TGCGCCAGCAGCCAAGGACGGGAGGGGGGTTATGGCTACACCTTC. This translates into CASSQGREGGYGYTF. This rearrangement joins TRBV4-1 to TRBJ1-2; maybe TRBD1 (6 bases). CDR1 is MGHRA and CDR2 is YSYEKL in the germline V gene. The CDR3 contains 15 residues. V lost 1 base and J 5 bases, leaving 14 bases between the germline ends.

The J gene is TRBJ1-5, the V gene TRBV3-1 (or the pseudogene TRBV3-2), with D maybe TRBD1 (5 bases). This CDR3 comprises 13 residues. Germline V gives CDR1 LGHDT, CDR2 YNNKEL (reference sequence). Trimming took off 4 bases at V and 3 bases at J, with 7 bases between the two ends. CDR3 bases: TGTGCCAGCAGCCCGGGGGACAATCAGCCCCAGCATTTT. Its protein is CASSPGDNQPQHF.

The chain combines TRBV24-1 with TRBJ2-7; 8 nucleotides match TRBD1. This CDR3 spans 17 amino acids. Germline loops: CDR1 KGHDR, CDR2 SFDVKD. V was pared by 7 bases and J by 1 base, with 14 bases of the junction left unmatched. CDR3 protein: CATRRNTGTGRSYEQYF. CDR3 in DNA: TGTGCCACCAGACGCAATACCGGGACAGGTCGGTCCTACGAGCAGTACTTC.

This clone was seen more than once but under ten times. V is TRBV19 and J is TRBJ2-1; tentative D call: TRBD2 (6 bases). Trimming took off 3 bases at V and 6 bases at J, with 12 bases between the two ends. Germline CDR1 reads LNHDA; CDR2 reads SQIVND (reference sequence). The CDR3 spans 14 residues. The CDR3: CASSIYGGGNEQFF. The CDR3 bases are TGTGCCAGTAGTATTTATGGGGGAGGCAATGAGCAGTTCTTC.